The 21 T cell receptor beta chains in this list originate from one sample, sequenced in a study of human T cells and chemical hapten exposure. Stated time point: healthy volunteer bleed at 2 weeks. Total RNA was isolated from unfractionated whole blood. TCRdb independently ran MiXCR on the RACE reads; one entry per CDR3 protein. Of roughly 130,000 distinct CDR3 sequences listed, about 9.4% are singletons. Sample: whole blood. These TCRs come from a male donor in good health. Some clones in this sample may be carry-over from other donors' samples.

This chain uses TRBV7-8 with TRBJ1-6, with TRBD1 as a possible D gene (6 bases). Germline lookup yields CDR1 SGHVS and CDR2 FQNEAQ. The V gene lost 5 bases and the J gene lost 3 bases, with 11 bases spanning the gap. The CDR3 has 15 residues. CDR3 DNA sequence: TGTGCCAGCAGCCCCAGACAGGACTATAATTCACCCCTCCACTTT. It is translated as CASSPRQDYNSPLHF.

This clonotype was recorded at least ten times. J is TRBJ1-5 and V is TRBV12-3 or TRBV12-4, with 7 bases fitting TRBD1. The CDR3 contains 18 residues. The V segment lost 4 bases and the J segment 7 bases; nucleotides outside the gene matches: 19. The CDR3 reads CASSSGTVEGAGGQPQHF. CDR3 coding DNA: TGTGCCAGCAGTTCCGGGACAGTGGAGGGGGCCGGGGGGCAGCCCCAGCATTTT.

The chain links TRBV14 to TRBJ2-7; TRBD2 might be the D (6 bases). The CDR3 length is 14 residues. Trimming pared 6 bases from V and 0 bases from J, leaving 12 bases between. Germline CDR1 is SGHDN and CDR2 is FVKESK. The CDR3 nucleotides read TGTGCCAGCAGGCCGTGGGACTCCTCCTACGAGCAGTACTTC. Protein sequence: CASRPWDSSYEQYF.

This clonotype was observed a few times. This rearrangement joins TRBV25-1 to TRBJ2-3, with D perhaps TRBD1 (6 bases). The CDR3 consists of 14 residues. V lost 6 bases and J 4 bases, leaving 14 bases between the germline ends. Germline V gene sequence: CDR1 MGHDK, CDR2 SYGVNS. Written as DNA, the CDR3 is TGTGCCAGCAGCAGGTGGACAGAAGCAGATACGCAGTATTTT. Amino acids: CASSRWTEADTQYF.

The chain joins TRBV14 to TRBJ1-5; D is unclear. The V end lost 0 bases, the J end lost 9 bases, and 9 bases lay between the germline ends. The CDR3 runs 13 residues. Germline V gene lookup returns CDR1 SGHDN and CDR2 FVKESK. The CDR3 DNA sequence: TGTGCCAGCAGCCAAGATGGTCCTGGGCCCCAGCATTTT. Protein sequence: CASSQDGPGPQHF.

This clonotype was found a few times. The chain employs TRBV4-3 and TRBJ2-5; TRBD1 matches 10 bases. The CDR3 has 15 amino acids. Trimming at V came to 3 bases and at J to 3 bases, leaving 4 bases not matched to a gene. Germline CDR1 and CDR2: LGHNA and YSLEER. The CDR3 region has the DNA TGCGCCAGCAGCCAGCCCGGGACAGGGGAAGAGACCCAGTACTTC. Protein sequence: CASSQPGTGEETQYF.

The chain combines TRBV11-2 with TRBJ2-7, with D unresolved. CDR1 is SGHAT, CDR2 FQNNGV, per germline. CDR3 length equals 16 residues. The V end was cut by 5 bases, the J end by 0 bases, with 17 bases between. The CDR3 nucleotides are TGTGCCAGCAGCCCCGACACGGCCTTGAGCTCCTACGAGCAGTACTTC. Translating gives CASSPDTALSSYEQYF.

The chain uses TRBV20-1 and TRBJ2-3, with 7 nucleotides matching TRBD2. The trim removed 1 base at V and 2 bases at J, leaving 3 bases unmatched. The CDR3 consists of 14 residues. In germline, CDR1 is DFQATT, CDR2 SNEGSKA (reference sequence). Here the CDR3 reads CSARAAGATDTQYF. CDR3 DNA: TGCAGTGCTAGAGCGGCGGGAGCCACAGATACGCAGTATTTT.

There are many counts of this clonotype. The genes are TRBV10-1 and TRBJ2-3; 7 bases map to TRBD2. The CDR3 runs to 15 residues. V was clipped by 3 bases and J by 3 bases; unmatched bases: 6. Looked up from germline, CDR1 is WNHNN and CDR2 is SYGVQD (reference sequence). Here the CDR3 DNA reads TGCGCCAGCAGTGAAGCGGGACCCCGAACAGATACGCAGTATTTT. Translating gives CASSEAGPRTDTQYF.

This chain uses TRBV11-2 with TRBJ2-3; D uncertain. This CDR3 has 16 amino acids. The germline CDR1 and CDR2 sequences are SGHAT and FQNNGV. Trimming removed 0 bases from V and 4 bases from J, with 14 bases in between. Here the CDR3 DNA reads TGTGCCAGCAGCTTAGATGGCGACTCCCCCTCAGATACGCAGTATTTT. It yields the protein CASSLDGDSPSDTQYF.

The gene calls are TRBV11-2 and TRBJ2-7; maybe TRBD1 (6 bases). V lost 3 bases to trimming and J lost 0 bases, with 9 bases between them. This CDR3 comprises 14 residues. Looked up from germline, CDR1 is SGHAT and CDR2 is FQNNGV. CDR3 nucleotides: TGTGCCAGCAGCTTTGGGGACAACTCCTACGAGCAGTACTTC. Its protein product is CASSFGDNSYEQYF.

This clonotype was seen at least ten times. The chain combines TRBV3-1 with TRBJ2-3; TRBD2 agrees at 10 bases. The length of the CDR3 is 18 residues. The J segment lost 3 bases and the V segment lost 4 bases, leaving 13 bases of the junction unmatched. Per the germline V gene, CDR1 is LGHDT and CDR2 is YNNKEL (reference sequence). CDR3 protein: CASSRRIRAGGRTDTQYF. The CDR3 DNA sequence: TGTGCCAGCAGCCGAAGGATTAGAGCGGGAGGGAGGACAGATACGCAGTATTTT.

The chain uses TRBV6-2 or TRBV6-3 and TRBJ2-1; 13 bases line up with TRBD2. Germline V gene sequence: CDR1 MNHEY, CDR2 SVGEGT. The ends lost 2 bases at V and 7 bases at J; junction bases unmatched: 11. This CDR3 is built from 18 residues. CDR3: CASSYRLAPGLAGNEQFF. In DNA form, the CDR3 reads TGTGCCAGCAGTTACAGGCTCGCCCCGGGACTAGCGGGGAATGAGCAGTTCTTC.

V and J are TRBV4-1 and TRBJ2-7, with 9 bases lining up with TRBD1. After removal of 4 bases from V and 1 base from J, the junction contained 5 bases not matched to a gene. The V gene's germline CDR1 is MGHRA and CDR2 YSYEKL. The CDR3 is made up of 15 amino acids. CDR3 coding DNA: TGCGCCAGCAGCCTGGGGACAGGGTTATCCTACGAGCAGTACTTC. This encodes CASSLGTGLSYEQYF.

A few counts support this clonotype. This sequence joins TRBV7-9 and TRBJ1-4, with D perhaps matching TRBD1 (6 bases). V lost 5 bases, J lost 11 bases, and 24 bases lay in between. This CDR3 comprises 16 residues. Germline-derived CDR1 and CDR2 are SEHNR and FQNEAQ (reference sequence). Here the CDR3 DNA reads TGTGCCAGCAGCCCGGCGGGGGGCGGGGAGGTGAGGAAACTGTTTTTT. Protein product: CASSPAGGGEVRKLFF.

J is TRBJ2-4 and V is TRBV30; D is unresolved. This CDR3 comprises 13 residues. Per germline, CDR1 GTSNPN and CDR2 SVGIG (reference sequence). V lost 3 bases, J lost 1 base, and 7 bases lay in between. The CDR3 region is CAWRADAKNIQYF. The DNA for the CDR3 is TGTGCCTGGAGAGCTGACGCCAAAAACATTCAGTACTTC. Based on the CDR3 plus reference TRBV30 and TRBJ2-4, the full variable domain is SQTIHQWPATLVQPVGSPLSLECTVEGTSNPNLYWYRQAAGRGLQLLFYSVGIGQISSEVPQNLSASRPQDRQFILSSKKLLLSDSGFYLCAWRADAKNIQYFGAGTRLSVL.

This clonotype was found many times. The chain joins TRBV27 to TRBJ1-1, with no clear D. The CDR3 has 14 residues. Germline assignment: CDR1 MNHEY and CDR2 SMNVEV (reference sequence). The V end lost 4 bases, the J end lost 4 bases, and 13 bases lay between the germline ends. This chain's CDR3 is CASSSQGWTTEAFF. In DNA form, the CDR3 reads TGTGCCAGCAGTTCCCAAGGCTGGACCACTGAAGCTTTCTTT.

At least ten counts were recorded for this clonotype. The chain uses TRBV10-3 and TRBJ1-5; D unresolved. Germline CDR1 and CDR2: ENHRY and SYGVKD. Trimming pared 4 bases from V and 10 bases from J, leaving 17 bases between. There are 14 residues in the CDR3. The CDR3 DNA sequence: TGTGCCATCAGTGGGGGAGACTGGGAGGGTCCCCAGCATTTT. Translation gives CAISGGDWEGPQHF.

The chain couples TRBV12-3 or TRBV12-4 to TRBJ2-1; 7 nucleotides match TRBD2. The junction had 17 bases not matched to a gene; V was cut back by 5 bases and J by 10 bases. This CDR3 is 16 amino acids long. The CDR3 is CASSPMGGRAMNEQFF. In DNA, the CDR3 is TGTGCCAGCAGTCCGATGGGGGGGAGGGCCATGAACGAGCAGTTCTTC.

This clonotype was detected a few times. The chain couples TRBV5-1 to TRBJ1-1; D call uncertain. V lost 0 bases and J lost 3, with 18 bases in between. The CDR3 consists of 17 residues. CDR1 SGHRS and CDR2 YFSETQ come from the germline V gene. The CDR3 nucleotides read TGCGCCAGCAGCTTGGATTTGCAAGCCAGGTCCTACACTGAAGCTTTCTTT. The encoded protein is CASSLDLQARSYTEAFF.

This clonotype was detected many times. The chain uses TRBV7-9 and TRBJ1-4; 9 bases line up with TRBD1. The V gene's germline CDR1 is SEHNR and CDR2 FQNEAQ (reference sequence). V lost 8 bases to trimming and J lost 5 bases; unmatched junction nucleotides: 0. This CDR3 comprises 12 residues. The DNA for the CDR3 is TGTGCCAGCGGGACAGGGAATGAAAAACTGTTTTTT. This codes for CASGTGNEKLFF.